Described below is a single TCR beta chain sequence and its context. The data derive from a study of blood T cell repertoires in COVID-19. About the study: COVID-19 samples collected from the United States, Italy and Spain covered acute and convalescent phases. From T cells, B-cell-depleted T cells, or PBMCs came the material, which was cDNA or gDNA.

TCRdb's table, derived via immunoSEQ multiplex PCR, lists solely in-frame clones and lacks some. The table includes about 91,000 clones, about 80% detected once. The sequence was obtained from a man aged 65-85 years with acute or convalescent COVID-19. The sample taken for sequencing was peripheral blood.

The CDR3 region is CASSQDLAGATGELFF. DNA of the CDR3: TGTGCCAGCAGCCAAGATCTCGCGGGAGCCACCGGGGAGCTGTTTTTT. The gene calls are TRBV3-1 (or the pseudogene TRBV3-2) and TRBJ2-2, with 7 bases aligning to TRBD2. Per the germline V gene, CDR1 is LGHDT and CDR2 is YNNKEL (reference sequence). The trim removed 0 bases at V and 4 bases at J, leaving 5 bases unmatched. The CDR3 totals 16 residues.